This TCR beta chain was identified during a study of T cells in Graves' hyperthyroidism and ophthalmopathy (dated by TCRdb to between 2017 and 2020). As for the study more broadly: To identify TCR V-J signatures that set the groups apart, the researchers used a discovery cohort of approximately 98 patients, made up of some 41 with Graves' ophthalmopathy and 57 with stable Graves' hyperthyroidism. Prospective prediction of ophthalmopathy was tested in an independent validation cohort consisting of fewer than 20 hyperthyroidism patients and some 17 patients who later progressed to ophthalmopathy. For training and testing, the roughly 93 patients in the discovery cohort were randomly divided in a 7:3 ratio. Thyroid tissue and blood T-cell repertoires from over 5 Graves' hyperthyroidism patients were also compared in the study. Once sampling was done, hyperthyroidism patients were given methimazole at a starting dose of 30 mg daily, whereas ophthalmopathy patients were given high-dose intravenous methylprednisolone. The paper reports TCR Vbeta CDR3 sequencing of roughly 140 peripheral blood samples: under 45 ophthalmopathy, roughly 74 hyperthyroidism and around 17 progressor patients.

The germline V gene yields SNHLY for CDR1 and FYNNEI for CDR2. The CDR3 runs 16 residues from the cysteine to the phenylalanine. Only CDR3 DNA remains: 48 bases, in frame from the first base. At the junction V is shortened by 6 bases and J by 10 bases, with 22 bases in between. TCR beta CDR3 regions were amplified from RNA transcripts. For the first round of RT-PCR on the TCR CDR3, the HTBI primer set was used together with the Qiagen OneStep RT-PCR kit. Libraries were constructed in a second round of multiplex PCR, after which size selection and purification were performed. Libraries were sequenced paired-end with 100 bp reads on an Illumina HiSeq2000. The authors processed their data as follows. SOAPnuke was used to process the raw data, removing reads that contained adapters or uncalled bases, had a mean Phred below 15, or lacked an exact match to the constant primer or identifier. High-quality paired reads were merged with COPE v1.2.5, and unique nucleotide sequences were defined as clonotypes. MiTCR v1.1 was used to align the clonotypes against IMGT TRBV, TRBD and TRBJ reference segments. Analysis was restricted to V-J combinations with a frequency above 0.0001, which covered just over 98% of repertoires. The TCS score was defined as the ratio of F50 (clonal expansion) to E x V (chaos), calculated using BLOSUM62-based TCRdist between CDR3 peptides within each V-J. Welch's t-statistics and random forest reduced several hundred V-J features to roughly 13, which were used in a naive Bayes classifier (R e1071). The public sequencing data were trimmed at Q25 with fastp and processed into clonotypes with MiXCR by TCRdb, which kept only in-frame beta chains. When rows share a CDR3 protein, they turn into one entry using the most common DNA and genes. The V and J calls follow TCRdb's processing rather than the paper's. The table for this sample lists a few hundred thousand distinct CDR3 sequences; about 45% of them were counted only once. The ten largest clones capture about 7.8% of the sample.

Results and caveats for the whole study, not just this receptor: No statistical method was used to fix the sample size in advance, and group allocation was not hidden from the investigators. Most expanded thyroid clonotypes (frequency above 0.001) were also detected in blood, a finding suggesting that blood repertoires may reflect thyroid immune responses. In validation, the model predicted progression to ophthalmopathy a median of around six months before onset, with over 55% sensitivity and 72.22% specificity. A 13 V-J signature model separated ophthalmopathy from stable hyperthyroidism, with roughly 88% sensitivity and 81% to 83% specificity in cross-validation and 80%/75% in testing.

Stable Graves' hyperthyroidism was defined as no progression to ophthalmopathy during 18 months of follow-up. Hyperthyroidism patients were aged 18 to 65 years and newly diagnosed, with disease duration of less than 2 months. Exclusion was applied to patients with uncontrolled infections, other autoimmune diseases, pregnancy or lactation. Diagnoses relied on clinical symptoms, serum thyroxine and TRAb, thyroid ultrasound and orbital computed tomography. Total RNA was extracted with Trizol reagent, and quality was checked on an Agilent 2100 Bioanalyzer. On this clonotype itself: Its antigen remains unidentified. The input lacks base qualities; no much larger clone sits a single base away.

The sequence is built from TRBV2 and TRBJ1-6, with a tentative D gene TRBD1 over 6 matching bases. The TCR originated in a young woman with Graves' hyperthyroidism. Donor details come from another sample of the same person, matched by shared clones. Sequencing was carried out using peripheral blood or thyroid tissue (not recorded which). The CDR3 region reads CASSETGTHSYSPLHF. In nucleotides, the sequence is TGTGCCAGCAGCGAAACAGGGACCCACTCCTACTCACCCCTCCACTTT.